This T cell receptor (beta chain) was documented in a study of blood T cell repertoires in COVID-19. Study background: Donors in the United States, Italy and Spain gave samples during acute or convalescent COVID-19.

In the original workflow: Researchers report that nucleated cell counts were estimated from reference gene primer amplification. The repertoire was sequenced with immunoSEQ multiplex PCR; TCRdb's copy has only in-frame clones and lacks some. V and J calls and clone size are as listed in that table; D and trimming were resolved from the DNA. Of about 240,000 clones detected, 80% to 85% appear once; the ten largest clones hold roughly an eighth. The TCR was taken from a woman aged 55-75 years with active or convalescent COVID-19. The material sequenced was peripheral blood.

This CDR3 is CASSRTGRGYEQYF. The CDR3 region has the DNA TGTGCCAGCAGCCGAACCGGCAGAGGCTACGAGCAGTACTTC. This sequence joins TRBV5-6 and TRBJ2-7; unclear D gene. The CDR3 is made up of 14 amino acids. The V end was cut by 4 bases, the J end by 3 bases, with 14 bases between. Germline CDR1 is SGHDT and CDR2 is YYEEEE. Variable domain in full (rest from reference TRBV5-6 and TRBJ2-7): DAGVTQSPTHLIKTRGQQVTLRCSPKSGHDTVSWYQQALGQGPQFIFQYYEEEERQRGNFPDRFSGHQFPNYSSELNVNALLLGDSALYLCASSRTGRGYEQYFGPGTRLTVT.